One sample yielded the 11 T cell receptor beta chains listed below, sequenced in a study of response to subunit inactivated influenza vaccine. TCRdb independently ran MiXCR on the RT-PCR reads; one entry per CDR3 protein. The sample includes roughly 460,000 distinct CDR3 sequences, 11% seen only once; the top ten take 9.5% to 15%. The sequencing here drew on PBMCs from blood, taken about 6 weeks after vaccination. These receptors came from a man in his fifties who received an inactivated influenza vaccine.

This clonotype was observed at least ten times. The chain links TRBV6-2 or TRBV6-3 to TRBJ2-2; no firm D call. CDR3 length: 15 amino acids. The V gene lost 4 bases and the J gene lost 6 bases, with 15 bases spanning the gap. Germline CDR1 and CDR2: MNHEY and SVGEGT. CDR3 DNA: TGTGCCAGCAGTTTCGTGGGTCTAGATGCCGGGGAGCTGTTTTTT. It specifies CASSFVGLDAGELFF.

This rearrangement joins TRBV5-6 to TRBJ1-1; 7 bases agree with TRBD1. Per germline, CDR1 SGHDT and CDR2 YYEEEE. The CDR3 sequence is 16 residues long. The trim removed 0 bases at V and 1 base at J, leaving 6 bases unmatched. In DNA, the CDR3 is TGTGCCAGCAGCTTGGAGGGGGCCCGCTGGAACACTGAAGCTTTCTTT. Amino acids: CASSLEGARWNTEAFF. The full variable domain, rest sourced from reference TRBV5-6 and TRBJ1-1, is DAGVTQSPTHLIKTRGQQVTLRCSPKSGHDTVSWYQQALGQGPQFIFQYYEEEERQRGNFPDRFSGHQFPNYSSELNVNALLLGDSALYLCASSLEGARWNTEAFFGQGTRLTVV.

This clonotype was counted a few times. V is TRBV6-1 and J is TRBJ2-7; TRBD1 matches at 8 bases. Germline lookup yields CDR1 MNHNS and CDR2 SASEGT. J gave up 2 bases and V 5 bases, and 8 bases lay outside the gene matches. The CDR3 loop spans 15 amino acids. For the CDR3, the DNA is TGTGCCAGCAGTCTTGAGACAGGGGCCACCTACGAGCAGTACTTC. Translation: CASSLETGATYEQYF.

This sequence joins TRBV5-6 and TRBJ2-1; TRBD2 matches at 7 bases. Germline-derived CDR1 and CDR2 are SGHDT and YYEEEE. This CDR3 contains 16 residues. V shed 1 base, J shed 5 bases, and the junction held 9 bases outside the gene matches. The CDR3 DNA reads TGTGCCAGCAGCTTGCCGCTGTGGGGGGGGGACAATGAGCAGTTCTTC. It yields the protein CASSLPLWGGDNEQFF.

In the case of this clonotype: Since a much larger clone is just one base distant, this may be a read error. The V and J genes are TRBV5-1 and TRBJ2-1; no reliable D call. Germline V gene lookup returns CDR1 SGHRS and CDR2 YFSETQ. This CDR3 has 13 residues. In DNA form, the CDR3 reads TGCTCCAGCAGCTTGGCACCAGAGTCTGGGCAGTTCTTC. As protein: CSSSLAPESGQFF.

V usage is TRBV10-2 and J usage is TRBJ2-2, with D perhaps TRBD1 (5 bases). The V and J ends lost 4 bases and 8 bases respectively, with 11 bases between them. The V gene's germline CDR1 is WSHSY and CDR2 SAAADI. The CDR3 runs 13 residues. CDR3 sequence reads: CASSGLGAGELFF. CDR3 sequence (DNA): TGCGCCAGCAGTGGGCTAGGGGCGGGGGAGCTGTTTTTT.

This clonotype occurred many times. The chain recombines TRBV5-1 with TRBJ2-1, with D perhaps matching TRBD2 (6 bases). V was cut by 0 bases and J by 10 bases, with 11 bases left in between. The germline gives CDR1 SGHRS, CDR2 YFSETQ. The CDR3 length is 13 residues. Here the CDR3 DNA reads TGCGCCAGCAGCTTGGATCGGGGGTGGGAGCAGTTCTTC. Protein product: CASSLDRGWEQFF.

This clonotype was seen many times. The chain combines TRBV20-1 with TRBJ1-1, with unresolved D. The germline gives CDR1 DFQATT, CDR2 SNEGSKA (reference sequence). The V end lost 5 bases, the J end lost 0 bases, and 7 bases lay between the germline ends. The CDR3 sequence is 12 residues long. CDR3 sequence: CSADLMNTEAFF. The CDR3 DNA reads TGCAGTGCTGACCTTATGAACACTGAAGCTTTCTTT.

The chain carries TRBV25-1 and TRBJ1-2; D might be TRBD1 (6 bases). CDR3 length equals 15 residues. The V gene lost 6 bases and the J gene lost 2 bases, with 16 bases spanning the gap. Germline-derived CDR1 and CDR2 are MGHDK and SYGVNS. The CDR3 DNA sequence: TGTGCCAGCAGGGGCCGGGGGGCGCAGAACTATGGCTACACCTTC. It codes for CASRGRGAQNYGYTF.

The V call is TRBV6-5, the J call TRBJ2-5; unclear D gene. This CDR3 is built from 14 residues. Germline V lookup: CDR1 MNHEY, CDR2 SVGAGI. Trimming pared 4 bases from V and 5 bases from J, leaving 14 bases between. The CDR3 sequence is CASSSFVGSETQYF. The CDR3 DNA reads TGTGCCAGCAGTTCCTTCGTGGGTTCGGAGACCCAGTACTTC.

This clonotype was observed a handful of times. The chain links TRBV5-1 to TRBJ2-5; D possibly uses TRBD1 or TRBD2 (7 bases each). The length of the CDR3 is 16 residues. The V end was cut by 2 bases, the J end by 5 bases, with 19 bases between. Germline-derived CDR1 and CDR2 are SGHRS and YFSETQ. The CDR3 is CASSFPTGAGGETQYF. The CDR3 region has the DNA TGCGCCAGCAGCTTTCCCACAGGGGCCGGGGGGGAGACCCAGTACTTC.